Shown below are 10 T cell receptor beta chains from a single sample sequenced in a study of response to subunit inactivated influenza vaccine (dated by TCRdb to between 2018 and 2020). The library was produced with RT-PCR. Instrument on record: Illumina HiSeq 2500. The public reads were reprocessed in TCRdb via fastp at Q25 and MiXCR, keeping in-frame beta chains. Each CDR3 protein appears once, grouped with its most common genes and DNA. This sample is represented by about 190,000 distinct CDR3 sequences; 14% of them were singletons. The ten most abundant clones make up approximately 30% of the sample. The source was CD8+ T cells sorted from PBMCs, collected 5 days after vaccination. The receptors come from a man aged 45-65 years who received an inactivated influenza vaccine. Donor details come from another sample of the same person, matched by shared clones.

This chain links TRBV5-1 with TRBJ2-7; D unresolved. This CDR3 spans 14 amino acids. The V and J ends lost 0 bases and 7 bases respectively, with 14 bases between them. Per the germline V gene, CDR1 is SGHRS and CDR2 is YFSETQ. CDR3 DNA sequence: TGCGCCAGCAGCTTGGCCGTAGGGATGGGTGAGCAGTACTTC. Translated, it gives CASSLAVGMGEQYF.

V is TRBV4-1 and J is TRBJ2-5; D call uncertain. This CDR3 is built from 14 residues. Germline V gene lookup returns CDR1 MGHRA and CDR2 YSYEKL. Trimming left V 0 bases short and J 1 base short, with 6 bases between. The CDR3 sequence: CASSQDASQETQYF. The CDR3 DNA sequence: TGCGCCAGCAGCCAAGATGCGAGCCAAGAGACCCAGTACTTC.

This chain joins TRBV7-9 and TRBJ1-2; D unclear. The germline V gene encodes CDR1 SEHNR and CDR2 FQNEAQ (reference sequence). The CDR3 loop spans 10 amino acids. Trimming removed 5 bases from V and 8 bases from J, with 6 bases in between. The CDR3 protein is CASSPPGYTF. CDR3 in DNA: TGTGCCAGCAGCCCACCGGGCTACACCTTC.

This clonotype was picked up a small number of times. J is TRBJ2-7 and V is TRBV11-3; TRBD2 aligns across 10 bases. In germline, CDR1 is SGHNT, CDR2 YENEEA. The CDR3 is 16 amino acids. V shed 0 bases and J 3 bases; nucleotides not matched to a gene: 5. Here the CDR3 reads CASSLDLTSGNYEQYF. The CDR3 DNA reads TGTGCCAGCAGCTTAGATTTAACTAGCGGGAACTACGAGCAGTACTTC.

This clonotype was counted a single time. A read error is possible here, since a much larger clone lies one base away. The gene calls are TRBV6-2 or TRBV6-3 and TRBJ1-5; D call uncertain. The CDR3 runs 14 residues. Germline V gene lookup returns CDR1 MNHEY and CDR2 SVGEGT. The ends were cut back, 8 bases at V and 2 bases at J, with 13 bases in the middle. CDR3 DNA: TGTGCCAGCGGGGTCGTATACGGCAATCAGCCCCAGCATTTT. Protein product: CASGVVYGNQPQHF.

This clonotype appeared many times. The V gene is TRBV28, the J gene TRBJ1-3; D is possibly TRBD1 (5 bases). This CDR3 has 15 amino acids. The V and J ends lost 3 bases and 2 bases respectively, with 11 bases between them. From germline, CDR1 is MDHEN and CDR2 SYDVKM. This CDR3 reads CASSFGRGTGNTIYF. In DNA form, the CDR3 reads TGTGCCAGCAGTTTTGGGAGGGGAACTGGAAACACCATATATTTT.

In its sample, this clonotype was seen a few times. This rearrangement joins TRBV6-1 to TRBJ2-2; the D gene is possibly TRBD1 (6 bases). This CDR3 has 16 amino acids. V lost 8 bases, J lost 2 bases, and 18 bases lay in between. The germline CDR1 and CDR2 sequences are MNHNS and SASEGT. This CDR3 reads CASSGAGVLNTGELFF. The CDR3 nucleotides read TGTGCCAGCTCTGGGGCAGGGGTACTCAACACCGGGGAGCTGTTTTTT.

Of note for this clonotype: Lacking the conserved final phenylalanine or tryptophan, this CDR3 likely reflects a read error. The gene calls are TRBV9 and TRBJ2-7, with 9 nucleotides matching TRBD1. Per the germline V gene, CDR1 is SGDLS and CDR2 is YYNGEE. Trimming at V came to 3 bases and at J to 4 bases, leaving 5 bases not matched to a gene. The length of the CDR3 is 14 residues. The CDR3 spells CASSAGTGLYEQYI. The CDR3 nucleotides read TGTGCCAGCAGCGCCGGGACAGGGCTGTACGAGCAGTACATC.

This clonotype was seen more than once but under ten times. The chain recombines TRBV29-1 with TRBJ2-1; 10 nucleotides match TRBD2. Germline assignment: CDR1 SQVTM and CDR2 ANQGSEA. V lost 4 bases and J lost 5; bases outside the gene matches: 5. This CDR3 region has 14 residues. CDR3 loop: CSVVGSGGHNEQFF. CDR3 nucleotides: TGCAGCGTTGTAGGTAGCGGGGGGCACAATGAGCAGTTCTTC.

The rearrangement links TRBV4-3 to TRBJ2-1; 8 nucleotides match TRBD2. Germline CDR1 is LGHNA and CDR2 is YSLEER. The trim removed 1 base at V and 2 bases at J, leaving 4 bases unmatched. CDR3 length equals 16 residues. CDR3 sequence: CASSQASSGTYNEQFF. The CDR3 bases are TGCGCCAGCAGCCAAGCAAGTAGCGGGACCTACAATGAGCAGTTCTTC.